These T cell receptor beta chains were read from a single sample in a study of T cell responses to AZD1222 COVID-19 vaccine. Measured with immunoSEQ multiplex PCR; TCRdb has only the in-frame clones, and not every one. The sample has 80,000 to 90,000 clones; roughly 91% are singletons. The specimen was peripheral blood, collected 28 days after the second AZD1222 dose. These receptors were obtained from an adult who received the AZD1222 COVID-19 vaccine. The CDR3 runs from the conserved cysteine through the conserved F or W. The D gene is left open where the match is weak. Expanded clones get a size class; other rows say once, few or many, or leave the size out.

TGCGCCAGCAGCCCTCAGGGGGCAGGGGGCAATCAGCCCCAGCATTTT	CASSPQGAGGNQPQHF	TRBD1	-	TRBV5-1	TRBJ1-5
TGTGCCAGTAGTAAGGGTCTCAATCAGCCCCAGCATTTT	CASSKGLNQPQHF	-	-	TRBV19	TRBJ1-5
TGTGCCACCCCGGAGGGAGGAACGCAGTATTTT	CATPEGGTQYF	-	-	TRBV2	TRBJ2-3
TGCGCCAGCAGCCAAGGTGCGGGGATCTCTTTTAACTATGGCTACACCTTC	CASSQGAGISFNYGYTF	-	few	TRBV4-1	TRBJ1-2
TGTGCCAGCAGTTACTCGGCTACGGACCGCTACGAGCAGTACTTC	CASSYSATDRYEQYF	-	-	TRBV6-5	TRBJ2-7
TGTGCCAGCAGCGTAAGGGGTGGACTAGCAATCTCAGATACGCAGTATTTT	CASSVRGGLAISDTQYF	TRBD2	-	TRBV9	TRBJ2-3
TGTGCCAGCAGCTCGGGACAGGGGAACTATGGCTACACCTTC	CASSSGQGNYGYTF	TRBD1	-	TRBV5-6	TRBJ1-2
TGTGCCAGCAGCCCTCTAGCGGGTGAGCAGTTCTTC	CASSPLAGEQFF	TRBD2	-	TRBV5-5	TRBJ2-1
TGCGCCAGCAGCTTGGACCGGGGGGGGCTCCACGAGACCCAGTACTTC	CASSLDRGGLHETQYF	TRBD2	-	TRBV5-1	TRBJ2-5
TGTGCCACCAGCGTCGGGACTAGCAACCCAGATACGCAGTATTTT	CATSVGTSNPDTQYF	TRBD2	-	TRBV15	TRBJ2-3
TGTGCCAGCCGGACACACACGAACACCGGGGAGCTGTTTTTT	CASRTHTNTGELFF	-	few	TRBV2	TRBJ2-2
TGTGCCTCCTGTAGCGGGGTTTACAATGAGCAGTTCTTC	CASCSGVYNEQFF	TRBD2	once	TRBV11-2	TRBJ2-1
TGTGCCAGCAGCCCCCGAACGCCTACCTCTGGAAACACCATATATTTT	CASSPRTPTSGNTIYF	-	-	TRBV7-9	TRBJ1-3
TGTGCCAGTACCCCAGCAGGGACACCCGACTATGGCTACACCTTC	CASTPAGTPDYGYTF	-	-	TRBV19	TRBJ1-2
TGTGCCAGCAGCTTTTTTAACGGCAATCAGCCCCAGCATTTT	CASSFFNGNQPQHF	-	-	TRBV7-3	TRBJ1-5
TGTGCCAGCAGGTTGCAGGGGGGCTCCTACGAGCAGTACTTC	CASRLQGGSYEQYF	-	-	TRBV2	TRBJ2-7
TGTGCCAGCAGCTTAATCACGTCGAACACCGGGGAGCTGTTTTTT	CASSLITSNTGELFF	-	-	TRBV7-3	TRBJ2-2
TGTGCCAGCAGCTTTTCGCGGGACACTGAAGCTTTCTTT	CASSFSRDTEAFF	-	-	TRBV5-4	TRBJ1-1
TGTGCCAGTAGTAAGGGCCCTCTGGGCCAGCCCCAGCATTTT	CASSKGPLGQPQHF	-	-	TRBV19	TRBJ1-5
TGTGCCAGCAGCCAACCCCGGGACAGGGATGGAAACACCATATATTTT	CASSQPRDRDGNTIYF	TRBD1	-	TRBV3-1/TRBV3-2	TRBJ1-3
TGTGCCACCAGCAGAGATCAGGGCCTCACTGAAGCTTTCTTT	CATSRDQGLTEAFF	-	-	TRBV15	TRBJ1-1
TGTGCCAGCAGTCCGCGGGGGCTTAATTCACCCCTCCACTTT	CASSPRGLNSPLHF	-	-	TRBV6-6	TRBJ1-6
TGTGCCAGCAGCCTCCGGACAGGGAAATGGCTGGAGACCCAGTACTTC	CASSLRTGKWLETQYF	TRBD1	-	TRBV3-1/TRBV3-2	TRBJ2-5
TGCAGCGTCGCCCGCTCTGATTCAGGGGATGGCTACACCTTC	CSVARSDSGDGYTF	-	-	TRBV29-1	TRBJ1-2
TGTGCCAGCAGCCAAATGGGACAGTATGGCTACACCTTC	CASSQMGQYGYTF	TRBD1	-	TRBV7-2	TRBJ1-2
TGTGCCAGTAGTACCCGTGCGACAGGGGGCTATGGCTACACCTTC	CASSTRATGGYGYTF	TRBD1	-	TRBV19	TRBJ1-2
TGTGCCAGCTCACCCGGGACGGATCGTAACTATGGCTACACCTTC	CASSPGTDRNYGYTF	-	-	TRBV18	TRBJ1-2
TGCGCCAGCAGCTTGGCCCCGAGCGGGGGGGCGATCGAGCAGTACTTC	CASSLAPSGGAIEQYF	TRBD2	-	TRBV5-1	TRBJ2-7
TGTGCCAGCAGCTTAGGGTCGGGACAGCTCAATCAGCCCCAGCATTTT	CASSLGSGQLNQPQHF	TRBD1	-	TRBV7-2	TRBJ1-5
TGTGCCAGCAGCAACCGGGGGGGCGAAGAGACCCAGTACTTC	CASSNRGGEETQYF	TRBD2	-	TRBV3-1/TRBV3-2	TRBJ2-5
TGTGCCAGCAGTGACGAGGGCTACACTGAAGCTTTCTTT	CASSDEGYTEAFF	-	-	TRBV2	TRBJ1-1